This T cell receptor (beta chain) originates from a study of human T cells and chemical hapten exposure. Time point meaning: patch test 2, 6 weeks after DPC sensitization. Documented treatment: therapeutic diphenylcyclopropenone sensitization with weekly scalp DPC. In every case, blood was obtained before the patch test was applied. The authors extracted total RNA from unfractionated whole blood. Ten or more counts support this clonotype. Germline and junction disagree at one end, which may indicate a read error. CDR3 length: 16 residues. In germline, CDR1 is SEHNR, CDR2 FQNEAQ (reference sequence). Library preparation tagged each individual cDNA molecule with a unique molecular identifier. MiXCR, run by TCRdb on the RACE reads, gives a single entry per CDR3 protein. Among about 400,000 distinct CDR3 sequences listed, around 6% were seen once.

Here the sequenced sample was whole blood, taken in connection with sensitization to the hapten diphenylcyclopropenone (DPC). The chain combines TRBV7-9 with TRBJ2-5; 12 bases line up with TRBD2. The source of this sequence is a woman aged 18-30 years with alopecia areata. Some clones in this sample may be carry-over from other donors' samples. CDR3 protein: CASSLAGGPRQETQYF. The CDR3 DNA reads as TGTGCCAGCAGCCTAGCGGGGGGGCCGCGTCAAGAGACCCAGTACTTC.